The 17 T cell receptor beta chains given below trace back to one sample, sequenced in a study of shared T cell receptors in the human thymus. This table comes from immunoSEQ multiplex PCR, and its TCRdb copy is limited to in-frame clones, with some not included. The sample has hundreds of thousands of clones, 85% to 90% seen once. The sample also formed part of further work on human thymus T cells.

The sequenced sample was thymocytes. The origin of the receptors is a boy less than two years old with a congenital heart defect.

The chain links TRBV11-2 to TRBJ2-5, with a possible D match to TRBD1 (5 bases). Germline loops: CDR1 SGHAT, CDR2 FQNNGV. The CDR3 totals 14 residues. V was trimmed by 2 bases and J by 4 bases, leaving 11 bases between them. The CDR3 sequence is CASSLYLQGETQYF. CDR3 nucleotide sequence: TGTGCCAGCAGCTTATATCTTCAGGGAGAGACCCAGTACTTC.

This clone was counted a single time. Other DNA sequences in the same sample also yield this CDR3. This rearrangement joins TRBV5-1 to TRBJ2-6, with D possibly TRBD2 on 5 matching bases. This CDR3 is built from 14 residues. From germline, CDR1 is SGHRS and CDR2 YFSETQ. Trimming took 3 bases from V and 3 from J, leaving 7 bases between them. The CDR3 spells CASSSGSGANVLTF. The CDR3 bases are TGCGCCAGCAGCTCGGGGAGTGGGGCCAACGTCCTGACTTTC.

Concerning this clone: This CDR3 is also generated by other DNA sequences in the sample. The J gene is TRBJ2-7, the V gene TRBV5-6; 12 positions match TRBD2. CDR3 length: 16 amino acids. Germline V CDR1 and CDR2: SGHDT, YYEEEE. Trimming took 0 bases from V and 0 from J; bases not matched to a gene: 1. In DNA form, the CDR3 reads TGTGCCAGCAGCTTGGGGGGACTAGCGGGCTCCTACGAGCAGTACTTC. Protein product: CASSLGGLAGSYEQYF.

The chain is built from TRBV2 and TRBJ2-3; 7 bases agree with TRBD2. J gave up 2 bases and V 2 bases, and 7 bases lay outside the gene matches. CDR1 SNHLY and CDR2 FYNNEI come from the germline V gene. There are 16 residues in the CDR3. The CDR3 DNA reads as TGTGCCAGCAGTGAATGGGGCGGGAGCCCCACAGATACGCAGTATTTT. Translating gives CASSEWGGSPTDTQYF.

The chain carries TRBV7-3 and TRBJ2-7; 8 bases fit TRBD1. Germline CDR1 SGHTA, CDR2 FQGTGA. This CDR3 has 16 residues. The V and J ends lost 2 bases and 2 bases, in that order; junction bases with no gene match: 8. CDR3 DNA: TGTGCCAGCAGCTTATCCTCAGGGACAGGCGCCTACGAGCAGTACTTC. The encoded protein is CASSLSSGTGAYEQYF.

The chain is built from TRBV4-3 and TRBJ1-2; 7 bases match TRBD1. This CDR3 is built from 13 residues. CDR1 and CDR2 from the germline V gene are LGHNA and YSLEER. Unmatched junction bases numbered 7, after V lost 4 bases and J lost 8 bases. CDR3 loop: CASSRRDSPGYTF. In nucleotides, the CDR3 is TGCGCCAGCAGCCGGAGGGACAGCCCAGGCTACACCTTC.

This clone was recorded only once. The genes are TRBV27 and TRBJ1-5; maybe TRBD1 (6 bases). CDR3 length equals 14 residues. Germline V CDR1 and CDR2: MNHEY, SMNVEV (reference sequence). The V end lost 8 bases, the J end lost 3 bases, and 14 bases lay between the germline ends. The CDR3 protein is CASQSRDTNQPQHF. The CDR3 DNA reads TGTGCCAGCCAGAGCCGGGACACCAATCAGCCCCAGCATTTT.

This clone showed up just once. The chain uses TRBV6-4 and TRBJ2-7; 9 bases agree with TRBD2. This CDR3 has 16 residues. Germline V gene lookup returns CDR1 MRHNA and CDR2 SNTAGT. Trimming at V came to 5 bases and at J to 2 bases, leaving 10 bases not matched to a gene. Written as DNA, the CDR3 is TGTGCCAGCAGTCTCACGACTAGCGGACCCGCCTACGAGCAGTACTTC. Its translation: CASSLTTSGPAYEQYF.

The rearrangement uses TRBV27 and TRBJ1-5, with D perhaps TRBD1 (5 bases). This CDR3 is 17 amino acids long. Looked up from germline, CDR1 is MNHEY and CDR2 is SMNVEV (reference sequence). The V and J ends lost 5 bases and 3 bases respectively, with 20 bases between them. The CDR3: CASSPYRDRKFNQPQHF. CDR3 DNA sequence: TGTGCCAGCAGTCCCTACCGTGACAGAAAATTCAATCAGCCCCAGCATTTT.

CDR3 residues: CASSQDLLASDEQFF. DNA of the CDR3: TGCGCCAGCAGCCAAGATCTACTAGCTTCCGATGAGCAGTTCTTC. This chain links TRBV4-3 with TRBJ2-1; TRBD2 is a possible D gene (6 bases). The CDR3 consists of 15 residues. V lost 0 bases, J lost 8 bases, and 14 bases lay in between. CDR1 is LGHNA and CDR2 is YSLEER in the germline V gene.

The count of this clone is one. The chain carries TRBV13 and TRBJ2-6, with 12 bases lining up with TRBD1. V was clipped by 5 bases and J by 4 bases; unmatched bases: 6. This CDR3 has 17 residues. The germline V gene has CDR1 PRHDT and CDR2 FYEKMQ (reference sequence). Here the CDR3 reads CASSGRDRGLGANVLTF. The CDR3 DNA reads TGTGCCAGCAGCGGCCGGGACAGGGGGCTAGGGGCCAACGTCCTGACTTTC.

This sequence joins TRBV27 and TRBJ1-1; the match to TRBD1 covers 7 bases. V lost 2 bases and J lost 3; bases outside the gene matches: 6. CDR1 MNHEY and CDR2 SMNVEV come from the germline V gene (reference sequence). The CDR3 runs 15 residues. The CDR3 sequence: CASSLRGRGDTEAFF. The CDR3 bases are TGTGCCAGCAGTTTAAGGGGCAGGGGGGACACTGAAGCTTTCTTT.

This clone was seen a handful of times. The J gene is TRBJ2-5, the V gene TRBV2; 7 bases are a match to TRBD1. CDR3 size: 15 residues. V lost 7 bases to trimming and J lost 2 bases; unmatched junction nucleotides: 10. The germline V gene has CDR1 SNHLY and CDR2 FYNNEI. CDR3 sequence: CASMVDRVRQETQYF. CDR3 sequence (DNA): TGTGCCAGCATGGTCGACAGGGTACGGCAAGAGACCCAGTACTTC.

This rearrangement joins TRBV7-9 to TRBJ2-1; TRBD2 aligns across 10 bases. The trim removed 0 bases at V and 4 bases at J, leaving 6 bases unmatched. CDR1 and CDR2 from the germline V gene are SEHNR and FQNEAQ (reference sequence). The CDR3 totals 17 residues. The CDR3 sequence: CASSLARSGRSYNEQFF. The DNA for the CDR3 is TGTGCCAGCAGCTTAGCGCGTAGCGGGAGGTCTTACAATGAGCAGTTCTTC.

CDR3: CASRSLDPPSGHDNEQFF. CDR3 DNA sequence: TGTGCCAGCAGATCACTCGACCCCCCCAGCGGCCACGACAATGAGCAGTTCTTC. The chain combines TRBV5-6 with TRBJ2-1, with D perhaps TRBD2 (5 bases). V was cut by 5 bases and J by 5 bases, with 26 bases left in between. This CDR3 has 18 residues. The germline CDR1 and CDR2 sequences are SGHDT and YYEEEE.

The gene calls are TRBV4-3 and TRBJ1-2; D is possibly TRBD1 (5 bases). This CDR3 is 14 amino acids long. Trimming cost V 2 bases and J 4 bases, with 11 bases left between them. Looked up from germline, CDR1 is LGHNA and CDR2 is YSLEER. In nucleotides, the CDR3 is TGCGCCAGCAGCCAACCCAACAGGTCCTATGGCTACACCTTC. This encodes CASSQPNRSYGYTF.

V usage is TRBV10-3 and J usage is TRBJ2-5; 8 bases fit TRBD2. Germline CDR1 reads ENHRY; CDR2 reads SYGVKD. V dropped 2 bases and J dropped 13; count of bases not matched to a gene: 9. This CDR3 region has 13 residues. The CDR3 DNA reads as TGTGCCATCAGTGAGAGAGAGGGACTAGTTCTGTACTTC. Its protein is CAISEREGLVLYF.